This is a list of T cell receptor beta chains from one sample in a study of T cell responses to AZD1222 COVID-19 vaccine. Repertoires were generated with immunoSEQ multiplex PCR, while TCRdb's copy carries only in-frame clones and drops some. The sample holds roughly 60,000 clones, about 79% seen once. The sequences come from peripheral blood, collected on day 0 of AZD1222 vaccination. These receptors all come from an adult in good health. Each CDR3 is given with its conserved first and last residue. The D gene is left open where the match is weak. Expanded clones get a size class; other rows say once, few or many, or leave the size out.

clone_size: once; d_call: .; v_call: TRBV7-3; j_call: TRBJ1-2; cdr3_aa: CASSARPGGYTF; cdr3_nt: TGTGCCAGCAGCGCCCGACCCGGCGGCTACACCTTC
clone_size: once; d_call: TRBD1; v_call: TRBV5-4; j_call: TRBJ2-3; cdr3_aa: CASSRSVWDSGADTQYF; cdr3_nt: TGTGCCAGCAGCCGTTCAGTGTGGGACAGTGGGGCGGATACGCAGTATTTT
clone_size: .; d_call: .; v_call: TRBV11-1; j_call: TRBJ2-1; cdr3_aa: CASWREAYNEQFF; cdr3_nt: TGTGCCAGCTGGCGGGAAGCCTACAATGAGCAGTTCTTC
clone_size: once; d_call: .; v_call: TRBV5-1; j_call: TRBJ2-2; cdr3_aa: CASSFSGTNTGELFF; cdr3_nt: TGCGCCAGCAGCTTCAGCGGAACGAACACCGGGGAGCTGTTTTTT
clone_size: few; d_call: .; v_call: TRBV7-9; j_call: TRBJ1-4; cdr3_aa: CASSFLRRGSEKLFF; cdr3_nt: TGTGCCAGCAGCTTTCTTAGGAGGGGCAGTGAAAAACTGTTTTTT
clone_size: few; d_call: TRBD1; v_call: TRBV24-1; j_call: TRBJ1-5; cdr3_aa: CATSGGQGLQPQHF; cdr3_nt: TGTGCCACCAGTGGAGGACAGGGCCTTCAGCCCCAGCATTTT
clone_size: .; d_call: TRBD1; v_call: TRBV7-6; j_call: TRBJ1-1; cdr3_aa: CASSLFGTGGLNTEAFF; cdr3_nt: TGTGCCAGCAGCTTATTCGGGACAGGGGGTCTGAACACTGAAGCTTTCTTT
clone_size: .; d_call: .; v_call: TRBV7-6; j_call: TRBJ2-3; cdr3_aa: CASSYEITDTQYF; cdr3_nt: TGTGCCAGCAGTTACGAAATCACAGATACGCAGTATTTT
clone_size: .; d_call: .; v_call: TRBV25-1; j_call: TRBJ2-6; cdr3_aa: CASSEGAGYSGANVLTF; cdr3_nt: TGTGCCAGCAGTGAGGGGGCAGGGTACTCTGGGGCCAACGTCCTGACTTTC
clone_size: .; d_call: .; v_call: TRBV11-2; j_call: TRBJ1-6; cdr3_aa: CASSFRGGPSPLHF; cdr3_nt: TGTGCCAGCAGCTTTCGGGGAGGGCCCTCACCCCTCCACTTT
clone_size: .; d_call: TRBD2; v_call: TRBV7-2; j_call: TRBJ2-1; cdr3_aa: CASSLDSGKYNEQFF; cdr3_nt: TGTGCCAGCAGCTTGGATAGCGGGAAATACAATGAGCAGTTCTTC
clone_size: .; d_call: .; v_call: TRBV2; j_call: TRBJ1-4; cdr3_aa: CASRTASEKLFF; cdr3_nt: TGTGCCAGCAGGACGGCAAGTGAAAAACTGTTTTTT
clone_size: .; d_call: .; v_call: TRBV4-2; j_call: TRBJ2-5; cdr3_aa: CASSPLPRETQYF; cdr3_nt: TGTGCCAGCAGCCCACTCCCCCGGGAGACCCAGTACTTC
clone_size: .; d_call: .; v_call: TRBV12-5; j_call: TRBJ1-5; cdr3_aa: CASGLVLGGVNQPQHF; cdr3_nt: TGTGCTAGTGGTTTGGTATTAGGAGGGGTCAATCAGCCCCAGCATTTT
clone_size: .; d_call: TRBD1; v_call: TRBV7-2; j_call: TRBJ1-6; cdr3_aa: CASSSFGTGSSPLHF; cdr3_nt: TGTGCCAGCAGCTCGTTCGGGACAGGGAGTTCACCCCTCCACTTT
clone_size: .; d_call: TRBD2; v_call: TRBV4-3; j_call: TRBJ2-3; cdr3_aa: CASSQEGGLSGRDTQYF; cdr3_nt: TGCGCCAGCAGCCAAGAGGGGGGACTATCTGGTAGAGATACGCAGTATTTT
clone_size: .; d_call: .; v_call: TRBV7-2; j_call: TRBJ2-1; cdr3_aa: CASSLAPGSVYNNEQFF; cdr3_nt: TGTGCCAGCAGCTTAGCGCCGGGTTCAGTATATAACAATGAGCAGTTCTTC
clone_size: .; d_call: TRBD1; v_call: TRBV18; j_call: TRBJ1-5; cdr3_aa: CASSLGQGNNQPQHF; cdr3_nt: TGTGCCAGCTCACTCGGACAGGGGAACAATCAGCCCCAGCATTTT
clone_size: .; d_call: .; v_call: TRBV6-2/TRBV6-3; j_call: TRBJ2-6; cdr3_aa: CASSDSFSGANVLTF; cdr3_nt: TGTGCCAGCAGTGACTCCTTCTCTGGGGCCAACGTCCTGACTTTC